In this sample, the clone carrying this TCR beta chain turned up many times. What it binds is not known. These data are taken from a study of CD8 T cells in ankylosing spondylitis. Findings and limits, study-wide: Matched synovial fluid from ankylosing spondylitis patients was reported to be enriched for disease-linked clones.

Using its own MiXCR run on the 5' RACE reads, TCRdb lists one record per CDR3 protein. Of 200,000 to 300,000 distinct CDR3 sequences listed, about 10% are singletons. V was shortened by 0 bases and J by 1 base, with 9 bases between the two germline ends. Germline-derived CDR1 and CDR2 are DFQATT and SNEGSKA (reference sequence). The CDR3 loop spans 14 amino acids. The sample consisted of blood, either unsorted or a sorted T cell fraction (not recorded which). V gene TRBV20-1 combines with J gene TRBJ1-1, with D perhaps matching TRBD1 (5 bases). This receptor was identified in a male donor with ankylosing spondylitis or in good health (not recorded which). The CDR3 sequence: CSARDGAWNTEAFF. The CDR3 nucleotides read TGCAGTGCTAGAGATGGGGCGTGGAACACTGAAGCTTTCTTT.